A single sample gave rise to the 29 T cell receptor beta chains below, sequenced in a study of technical replicates of blood from several donors. Generated by immunoSEQ multiplex PCR, the TCRdb table keeps only in-frame clones and is missing some. The sample gives some 57,000 clones, about 90% of which show up once; 4.5% to 5% is in the top ten. Sample: PBMCs. These receptors were collected from a human donor in good health. Some clones in this sample may be carry-over from other donors' samples.

This clone was seen once. The chain links TRBV6-6 to TRBJ1-2; the D gene is possibly TRBD1 (5 bases). This CDR3 has 15 amino acids. V lost 6 bases and J 7 bases, leaving 21 bases between the germline ends. Germline lookup yields CDR1 MNHNY and CDR2 SVGAGI (reference sequence). For the CDR3, the DNA is TGTGCCAGCAGCCACGCCCTCAGGGCTGGAGTTGGCTACACCTTC. As protein: CASSHALRAGVGYTF.

The chain recombines TRBV5-8 with TRBJ1-1, with 7 positions matching TRBD1. In germline, CDR1 is SGHTS, CDR2 YDEGEE. V was pared by 5 bases and J by 11 bases, with 9 bases of the junction left unmatched. This CDR3 has 12 amino acids. The CDR3 DNA reads TGTGCCAGCAGTTATAGGGGGCGCGTGGCTTTCTTT. Encoded protein: CASSYRGRVAFF.

J is TRBJ1-1 and V is TRBV9, with D hard to call. The CDR3 contains 13 residues. The V end lost 0 bases, the J end lost 5 bases, and 8 bases lay between the germline ends. CDR1 and CDR2 (germline): SGDLS, YYNGEE. The CDR3 spells CASSVAVWTEAFF. The DNA of the CDR3 is TGTGCCAGCAGCGTAGCGGTATGGACTGAAGCTTTCTTT.

The CDR3 loop reads CASSQDRLAGRTDTQYF. The CDR3 DNA reads TGCGCCAGCAGCCAAGATCGACTAGCGGGGCGCACAGATACGCAGTATTTT. The chain joins TRBV4-3 to TRBJ2-3; 11 bases map to TRBD2. The junction had 3 bases not matched to a gene; V was cut back by 0 bases and J by 1 base. The CDR3 runs to 17 residues. Germline CDR1 reads LGHNA; CDR2 reads YSLEER.

The chain has TRBV4-2 and TRBJ1-2; D is undetermined. CDR3 length equals 13 residues. The germline V gene encodes CDR1 LGHNA and CDR2 YNFKEQ. V gave up 1 base and J gave up 8 bases, with 11 bases separating them. CDR3 nucleotides: TGTGCCAGCAGCCAAGCGGCTGGGAGAGGCTACACCTTC. Translation: CASSQAAGRGYTF.

V is TRBV6-5 and J is TRBJ2-7; 9 bases are a match to TRBD2. With V trimmed by 3 bases and J by 0 bases, 3 bases remained unmatched. From germline, CDR1 is MNHEY and CDR2 SVGAGI. This CDR3 is built from 15 residues. CDR3 loop: CASSYSSGVSYEQYF. DNA of the CDR3: TGTGCCAGCAGTTATTCTAGCGGGGTCTCCTACGAGCAGTACTTC.

The chain recombines TRBV7-3 with TRBJ2-5, with TRBD2 matching 10 bases. After removal of 5 bases from V and 2 bases from J, the junction contained 2 bases not matched to a gene. Germline V CDR1 and CDR2: SGHTA, FQGTGA. This CDR3 is 14 amino acids long. The CDR3 coding sequence is TGTGCCAGCAGCCGTAGCGGGGGGCAAGAGACCCAGTACTTC. The encoded protein is CASSRSGGQETQYF.

The chain employs TRBV5-1 and TRBJ2-7, with TRBD1 matching over 8 bases. CDR3 length: 14 residues. The V segment lost 4 bases and the J segment 3 bases; nucleotides outside the gene matches: 6. Germline V lookup: CDR1 SGHRS, CDR2 YFSETQ. CDR3 DNA sequence: TGCGCCAGCAGCCTCGACAGGGGCGGCTACGAGCAGTACTTC. This encodes CASSLDRGGYEQYF.

This clone is a singleton in its sample. V gene TRBV7-8 combines with J gene TRBJ2-2; a weak D match, TRBD2 (5 bases). Germline CDR1 SGHVS, CDR2 FQNEAQ. Trimming shortened V by 5 bases and J by 6 bases, and 7 bases separated the two germline ends. CDR3 length: 12 residues. The CDR3, as DNA: TGTGCCAGCAGCCCCGGGGCCGGGGAGCTGTTTTTT. It codes for CASSPGAGELFF.

This chain connects TRBV6-5 to TRBJ1-5, with 9 bases identical to TRBD1. The CDR3 length is 15 residues. Looked up from germline, CDR1 is MNHEY and CDR2 is SVGAGI. Trimming took 5 bases from V and 10 from J; bases not matched to a gene: 12. CDR3 coding DNA: TGTGCCAGCAGTCCCGACAGGGGGGCCATTCGACCCCAGCATTTT. Translated: CASSPDRGAIRPQHF.

The CDR3, as DNA: TGTGCCAGCAGCCGCGACCCAGGGATTGGCTATGGCTACACCTTC. It codes for CASSRDPGIGYGYTF. V usage is TRBV5-4 and J usage is TRBJ1-2; TRBD1 might be the D (5 bases). Germline lookup yields CDR1 SGHNT and CDR2 YYREEE (reference sequence). This CDR3 region has 15 residues. V was pared by 4 bases and J by 4 bases, with 17 bases between.

The chain has TRBV4-1 and TRBJ2-5; a possible D gene is TRBD2 (6 bases). Germline values: CDR1 MGHRA, CDR2 YSYEKL. Deletions cut 0 bases from V and 1 base from J, with 9 bases between. This CDR3 has 15 amino acids. The CDR3 sequence: CASSQEGLTQETQYF. In DNA form, the CDR3 reads TGCGCCAGCAGCCAAGAAGGACTAACCCAAGAGACCCAGTACTTC.

The chain has TRBV5-8 and TRBJ1-1; no reliable D call. The germline CDR1 and CDR2 sequences are SGHTS and YDEGEE. The V and J ends lost 9 bases and 10 bases respectively, with 16 bases between them. This CDR3 is built from 11 residues. The CDR3 bases are TGTGCCACACGCGGGGTTAAGACAGCTTTCTTT. Amino acid sequence: CATRGVKTAFF.

V is TRBV25-1 and J is TRBJ1-6, with D hard to call. CDR1 MGHDK and CDR2 SYGVNS come from the germline V gene. V lost 5 bases and J 3 bases, leaving 17 bases between the germline ends. The CDR3 covers 17 residues. CDR3 nucleotides: TGTGCCAGCAGTTCAGAGAGGCTTCCCTACTATAATTCACCCCTCCACTTT. Protein sequence: CASSSERLPYYNSPLHF.

V gene TRBV11-3 combines with J gene TRBJ2-1; D gene uncertain. This CDR3 is 14 amino acids long. Trimming left V 1 base short and J 4 bases short, with 8 bases between. The germline CDR1 and CDR2 sequences are SGHNT and YENEEA. DNA for the CDR3: TGTGCCAGCAGCTTAGCGGGTCAATACAATGAGCAGTTCTTC. It codes for CASSLAGQYNEQFF. The variable domain in full, with the rest retrieved from reference TRBV11-3 and TRBJ2-1, is EAGVVQSPRYKIIEKKQPVAFWCNPISGHNTLYWYLQNLGQGPELLIRYENEEAVDDSQLPKDRFSAERLKGVDSTLKIQPAELGDSAVYLCASSLAGQYNEQFFGPGTRLTVL.

This chain links TRBV6-1 with TRBJ2-7, with D possibly matching TRBD2 (5 bases). Trimming pared 5 bases from V and 0 bases from J, leaving 14 bases between. This CDR3 has 15 residues. Per the germline V gene, CDR1 is MNHNS and CDR2 is SASEGT. The CDR3 spells CASSPAGVISYEQYF. CDR3 DNA: TGTGCCAGCAGTCCTGCCGGGGTTATCTCCTACGAGCAGTACTTC.

The chain recombines TRBV7-2 with TRBJ2-7, with TRBD2 identical over 7 bases. The CDR3 totals 12 residues. With 4 bases clipped from V and 7 bases from J, the junction kept 4 bases outside the gene matches. Germline values: CDR1 SGHTA, CDR2 FQGNSA. In DNA, the CDR3 is TGTGCCAGCAGCTGGATGGGAGGGGAGCAGTACTTC. Encoded protein: CASSWMGGEQYF. Together with reference TRBV7-2 and TRBJ2-7, the CDR3 gives the full variable domain: GAGVSQSPSNKVTEKGKDVELRCDPISGHTALYWYRQSLGQGLEFLIYFQGNSAPDKSGLPSDRFSAERTGGSVSTLTIQRTQQEDSAVYLCASSWMGGEQYFGPGTRLTVT.

This chain joins TRBV6-1 and TRBJ2-7; 7 nucleotides align to TRBD1. Trimming removed 6 bases from V and 4 bases from J; junction bases left unmatched: 6. Germline loops: CDR1 MNHNS, CDR2 SASEGT. This CDR3 comprises 13 residues. The CDR3 region has the DNA TGTGCCAGCAGAAAAGGGACAGAGTACGAGCAGTACTTC. It specifies CASRKGTEYEQYF.

The chain links TRBV27 to TRBJ2-5; a possible D gene is TRBD2 (5 bases). Germline V lookup: CDR1 MNHEY, CDR2 SMNVEV (reference sequence). V was shortened by 0 bases and J by 5 bases, with 16 bases between the two germline ends. The CDR3 contains 16 residues. DNA of the CDR3: TGTGCCAGCAGTTTATCGCTTGAGGGAATGCGGGAGACCCAGTACTTC. Protein sequence: CASSLSLEGMRETQYF.

The CDR3 protein is CASSQEELAGAGELFF. Here the CDR3 DNA reads TGCGCCAGCAGCCAAGAGGAACTAGCGGGAGCCGGGGAGCTGTTTTTT. The chain carries TRBV4-3 and TRBJ2-2, with 11 bases aligning to TRBD2. This CDR3 has 16 amino acids. Germline CDR1 reads LGHNA; CDR2 reads YSLEER. The J segment lost 6 bases and the V segment lost 0 bases, leaving 3 bases of the junction unmatched.

The chain combines TRBV19 with TRBJ1-6; possibly TRBD1 for D (6 bases). The CDR3 has 15 amino acids. Between the trimmed V and J ends, which lost 3 bases and 14 bases, there was a span of 20 bases. The V gene's germline CDR1 is LNHDA and CDR2 SQIVND (reference sequence). In DNA form, the CDR3 reads TGTGCCAGTAGTATCGGGGGGCAGCCCCAACTGGCCCTCCACTTT. It yields the protein CASSIGGQPQLALHF.

V usage is TRBV7-3 and J usage is TRBJ1-2; D unclear. CDR3 length equals 13 residues. V was cut by 2 bases and J by 3 bases, with 7 bases left in between. Germline V gene data show CDR1 as SGHTA and CDR2 as FQGTGA. CDR3 in amino acids: CASSLGPDYGYTF. The CDR3, as DNA: TGTGCCAGCAGCTTAGGCCCAGACTATGGCTACACCTTC.

The chain joins TRBV7-2 to TRBJ2-1; a possible D gene is TRBD1 (5 bases). This CDR3 is 13 amino acids long. Trimming stripped 3 bases from V and 6 bases from J, with 9 bases between. Germline-derived CDR1 and CDR2 are SGHTA and FQGNSA. The CDR3 DNA reads TGTGCCAGCAGCTTGGGCAGGGCCAATGAGCAGTTCTTC. It yields the protein CASSLGRANEQFF. Full variable domain (missing parts from reference TRBV7-2 and TRBJ2-1): GAGVSQSPSNKVTEKGKDVELRCDPISGHTALYWYRQSLGQGLEFLIYFQGNSAPDKSGLPSDRFSAERTGGSVSTLTIQRTQQEDSAVYLCASSLGRANEQFFGPGTRLTVL.

The chain combines TRBV27 with TRBJ2-7; 8 bases agree with TRBD2. This CDR3 is built from 14 residues. V lost 5 bases and J lost 3; bases outside the gene matches: 6. Germline V CDR1 and CDR2: MNHEY, SMNVEV (reference sequence). CDR3 sequence reads: CASSRSGRGYEQYF. As DNA, the CDR3 is TGTGCCAGCAGTCGGAGCGGGAGAGGCTACGAGCAGTACTTC.

The genes are TRBV6-5 and TRBJ2-1; no clear D. V lost 0 bases to trimming and J lost 7 bases, with 10 bases between them. This CDR3 has 14 residues. The germline V gene encodes CDR1 MNHEY and CDR2 SVGAGI. CDR3 sequence: CASSYSPFLNEQFF. The CDR3 DNA follows: TGTGCCAGCAGTTACTCTCCTTTTTTAAATGAGCAGTTCTTC.

The CDR3 sequence: CASSENRQETQYF. The CDR3 DNA reads as TGCGCCAGCAGTGAGAACAGACAAGAGACCCAGTACTTC. The chain combines TRBV10-2 with TRBJ2-5; D is uncertain. In germline, CDR1 is WSHSY, CDR2 SAAADI. With 2 bases removed from V and 2 bases from J, the gap between germline ends came to 6 bases. The CDR3 is 13 amino acids.

DNA of the CDR3: TGTGCCACCAGCAGAGATGGTCTAGCGGGAGGGCCAACAGATACGCAGTATTTT. Its translation is CATSRDGLAGGPTDTQYF. The chain links TRBV15 to TRBJ2-3, with 12 bases matching TRBD2. Germline values: CDR1 LNHNV, CDR2 YYDKDF (reference sequence). V was clipped by 0 bases and J by 3 bases; unmatched bases: 7. This CDR3 has 18 amino acids.

The V gene is TRBV2, the J gene TRBJ1-2; D might be TRBD1 (6 bases). Between the trimmed V and J ends, which lost 2 bases and 8 bases, there was a span of 12 bases. Per germline, CDR1 SNHLY and CDR2 FYNNEI. This CDR3 is 13 amino acids long. The CDR3 bases are TGTGCCAGCAGTGAATCAGGGGCTGAGGGCTACACCTTC. Protein: CASSESGAEGYTF.

V usage is TRBV6-1 and J usage is TRBJ2-5; TRBD2 aligns across 12 bases. The CDR3 loop spans 15 amino acids. From germline, CDR1 is MNHNS and CDR2 SASEGT. With 5 bases clipped from V and 3 bases from J, the junction kept 4 bases outside the gene matches. The CDR3, as DNA: TGTGCCAGCAGTACTCTAGCGGGGGGGGAAGAGACCCAGTACTTC. This translates into CASSTLAGGEETQYF.